What follows are 6 T cell receptor beta chains derived from one specimen sequenced in a study of blood T cells in healthy people across ages. A second about 7 to 12 cycle PCR used barcoded and J-beta primers. TCRdb ran MiXCR on the 5' RACE reads and lists one entry per CDR3 protein. There are roughly 680,000 distinct CDR3 sequences in the sample; around 21% occur only once, and roughly 3.7% lies in the top ten. Sequencing used blood. All receptors derive from a man between 65 and 79 years old in good health.

The V call is TRBV12-3 or TRBV12-4, the J call TRBJ2-7; 11 bases align to TRBD2. The J call may be in error: the DNA end matches TRBJ2-1 better. The CDR3 runs to 19 residues. Here the CDR3 reads CASSPPPGLAGGGGVEQFF. The CDR3 DNA sequence: TGTGCCAGCAGCCCCCCACCCGGTTTAGCGGGAGGGGGGGGCGTTGAGCAGTTCTTC.

The chain has TRBV20-1 and TRBJ2-1; perhaps TRBD1 as D (5 bases). CDR1 is DFQATT, CDR2 SNEGSKA, per germline (reference sequence). The CDR3 extends over 16 amino acids. V lost 0 bases to trimming and J lost 8 bases, with 20 bases between them. The CDR3 spells CSARDFKHLGVDEQFF. CDR3 bases: TGCAGTGCTAGAGATTTCAAGCATTTAGGGGTCGATGAGCAGTTCTTC.

This clonotype has at least ten counts. This chain joins TRBV6-2 or TRBV6-3 and TRBJ2-7, with TRBD2 matching 7 bases. Germline V CDR1 and CDR2: MNHEY, SVGEGT. The CDR3 has 13 residues. Trimming took 7 bases from V and 5 from J; bases not matched to a gene: 8. CDR3 residues: CASNAGLTHEQYF. In DNA form, the CDR3 reads TGTGCCAGCAACGCGGGACTAACCCACGAGCAGTACTTC.

The chain is built from TRBV20-1 and TRBJ2-1; D possibly corresponds to TRBD2 (6 bases). Trimming pared 3 bases from V and 2 bases from J, leaving 14 bases between. This CDR3 is built from 15 residues. Germline V lookup: CDR1 DFQATT, CDR2 SNEGSKA (reference sequence). CDR3 coding DNA: TGCAGTGCTAGGGCCCCGGCGGGAACCTACAATGAGCAGTTCTTC. It encodes CSARAPAGTYNEQFF.

This chain connects TRBV3-1 to TRBJ2-5; tentatively, D is TRBD2 (6 bases). The V gene's germline CDR1 is LGHDT and CDR2 YNNKEL (reference sequence). This CDR3 spans 15 amino acids. Deletions cut 6 bases from V and 1 base from J, with 15 bases between. The CDR3 loop reads CASSTRWEVQETQYF. The CDR3 region has the DNA TGTGCCAGCAGTACAAGGTGGGAGGTCCAAGAGACCCAGTACTTC.

This chain joins TRBV28 and TRBJ2-7, with D possibly TRBD1 on 7 matching bases. The V gene's germline CDR1 is MDHEN and CDR2 SYDVKM. V shed 6 bases and J shed 3 bases, with 36 bases lying between them. The CDR3 consists of 21 residues. The CDR3, as DNA: TGTGCCAGCAGGCCCGAGGCAAACTTGGCGGGACAAAACAGGGGACGCTACGAGCAGTACTTC. It is translated as CASRPEANLAGQNRGRYEQYF. The full variable domain, with the rest looked up from reference TRBV28 and TRBJ2-7, is DVKVTQSSRYLVKRTGEKVFLECVQDMDHENMFWYRQDPGLGLRLIYFSYDVKMKEKGDIPEGYSVSREKKERFSLILESASTNQTSMYLCASRPEANLAGQNRGRYEQYFGPGTRLTVT.